The 5 T cell receptor beta chains presented below share a single source sample, sequenced in a study of regulatory T cells in long-lasting Graves disease. This sample's time point: newly diagnosed GD, antithyroid drugs for less than 3 months. From RNA extracted from PBMCs, the TCR library was made. iRepertoire HTBI primers and Arm-PCR of CDR3 regions built TCR beta libraries. One entry per CDR3 protein results from TCRdb running MiXCR on the multiplex PCR reads. The table records over 300,000 distinct CDR3 sequences, about 16% of them present only once. The starting material was peripheral blood mononuclear cells (PBMCs), obtained at new diagnosis, from a patient treated with antithyroid drugs. The receptor source for this set is a female donor with Graves disease.

The rearrangement links TRBV4-1 to TRBJ1-1; D remains ambiguous. CDR3 length: 15 residues. Looked up from germline, CDR1 is MGHRA and CDR2 is YSYEKL. Deletions cut 0 bases from V and 0 bases from J, with 8 bases between. CDR3 residues: CASSQEGLVNTEAFF. For the CDR3, the DNA is TGCGCCAGCAGCCAAGAAGGCCTCGTGAACACTGAAGCTTTCTTT.

This clonotype was picked up many times. The CDR3 is CASSPHRGPGNGYTF. In nucleotides, the CDR3 is TGCGCCAGCAGCCCTCACAGGGGGCCTGGGAATGGCTACACCTTC. The rearrangement joins TRBV4-1 to TRBJ1-2; 9 nucleotides align to TRBD1. Germline V lookup: CDR1 MGHRA, CDR2 YSYEKL. Germline trimming cut 4 bases from V and 6 bases from J; bases unmatched to any gene: 9. CDR3 length equals 15 residues.

This clonotype has at least ten counts. DNA of the CDR3: TGTGCCAGCAGTTTAGTAGGACTAGCGGGAGGGCCCGGGGAGACCCAGTACTTC. Its translation is CASSLVGLAGGPGETQYF. V usage is TRBV12-3 or TRBV12-4 and J usage is TRBJ2-5; 15 nucleotides agree with TRBD2. V trimming: 1 base; J trimming: 5 bases; junction bases outside the gene matches: 8. This CDR3 comprises 18 residues.

The chain is built from TRBV6-1 and TRBJ2-2; D not certain. Germline-derived CDR1 and CDR2 are MNHNS and SASEGT. CDR3 length equals 13 residues. V was clipped by 7 bases and J by 5 bases, with 11 bases between them. The chain's CDR3 is CASNLKQTGELFF. CDR3 nucleotides: TGTGCCAGCAACCTGAAACAGACCGGGGAGCTGTTTTTT.

This clonotype showed up just a few times. The rearrangement uses TRBV28 and TRBJ1-2; the match to TRBD1 covers 7 bases. Looked up from germline, CDR1 is MDHEN and CDR2 is SYDVKM. Trimming cost V 5 bases and J 1 base; bases outside gene matches: 16. This CDR3 region has 18 residues. This CDR3 reads CASSRRQGVFSNNYGYTF. The CDR3 nucleotides read TGTGCCAGCAGTCGGCGACAGGGAGTATTTTCCAATAACTATGGCTACACCTTC.